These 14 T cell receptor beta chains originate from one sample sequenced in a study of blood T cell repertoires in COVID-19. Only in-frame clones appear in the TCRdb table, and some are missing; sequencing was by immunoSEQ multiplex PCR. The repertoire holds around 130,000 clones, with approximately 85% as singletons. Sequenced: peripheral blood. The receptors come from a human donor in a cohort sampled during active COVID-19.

The DNA for the CDR3 is TGTGCCAGCAGCTCATTCCTAGCGGGGGCCCGCCACGAGCAGTACTTC. Its translation is CASSSFLAGARHEQYF. The rearrangement links TRBV5-6 to TRBJ2-7, with 10 bases matching TRBD2. CDR1 and CDR2 from the germline V gene are SGHDT and YYEEEE. CDR3 length equals 16 residues. Losses at the gene ends were 3 bases for V and 5 bases for J; bases not matched to a gene: 11.

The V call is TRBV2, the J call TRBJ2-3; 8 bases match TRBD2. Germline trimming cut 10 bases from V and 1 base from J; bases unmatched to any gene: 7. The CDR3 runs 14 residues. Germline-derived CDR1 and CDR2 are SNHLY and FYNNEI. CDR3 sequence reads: CANSAGAGTDTQYF. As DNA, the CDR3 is TGTGCCAACTCAGCGGGAGCTGGCACAGATACGCAGTATTTT. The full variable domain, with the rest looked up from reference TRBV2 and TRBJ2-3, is EPEVTQTPSHQVTQMGQEVILRCVPISNHLYFYWYRQILGQKVEFLVSFYNNEISEKSEIFDDQFSVERPDGSNFTLKIRSTKLEDSAMYFCANSAGAGTDTQYFGPGTRLTVL.

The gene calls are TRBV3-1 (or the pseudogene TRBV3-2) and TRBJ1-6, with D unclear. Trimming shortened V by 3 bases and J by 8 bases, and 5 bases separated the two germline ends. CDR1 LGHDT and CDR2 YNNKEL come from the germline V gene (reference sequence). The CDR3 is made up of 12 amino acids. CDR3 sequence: CASSQPDSPLHF. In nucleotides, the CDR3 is TGTGCCAGCAGCCAGCCAGATTCACCCCTCCACTTT.

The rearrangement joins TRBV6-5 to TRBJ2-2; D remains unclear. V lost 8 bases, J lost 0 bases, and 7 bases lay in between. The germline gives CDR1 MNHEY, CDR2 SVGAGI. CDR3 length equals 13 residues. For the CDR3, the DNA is TGTGCCAGCCTGAGATCGAACACCGGGGAGCTGTTTTTT. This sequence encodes CASLRSNTGELFF.

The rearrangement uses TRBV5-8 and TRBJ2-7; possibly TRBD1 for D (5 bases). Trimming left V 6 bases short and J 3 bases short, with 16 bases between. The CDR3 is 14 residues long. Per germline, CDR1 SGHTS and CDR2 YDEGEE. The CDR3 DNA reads TGTGCCAGCAAAAACGCGACAGTTATCTACGAGCAGTACTTC. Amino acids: CASKNATVIYEQYF. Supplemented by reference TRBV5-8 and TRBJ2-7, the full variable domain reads EAGVTQSPTHLIKTRGQQATLRCSPISGHTSVYWYQQALGLGLQFLLWYDEGEERNRGNFPPRFSGRQFPNYSSELNVNALELEDSALYLCASKNATVIYEQYFGPGTRLTVT.

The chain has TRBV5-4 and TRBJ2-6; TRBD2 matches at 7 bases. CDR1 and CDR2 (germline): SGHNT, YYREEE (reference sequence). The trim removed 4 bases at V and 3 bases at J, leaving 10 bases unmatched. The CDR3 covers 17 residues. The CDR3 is CASSPSGTTFGANVLTF. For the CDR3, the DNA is TGTGCCAGCAGCCCAAGCGGGACCACCTTTGGGGCCAACGTCCTGACTTTC.

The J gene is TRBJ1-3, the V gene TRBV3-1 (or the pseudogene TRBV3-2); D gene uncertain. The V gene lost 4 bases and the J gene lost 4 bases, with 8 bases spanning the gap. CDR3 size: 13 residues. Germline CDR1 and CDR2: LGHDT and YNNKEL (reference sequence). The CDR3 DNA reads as TGTGCCAGCAGCCGGGCGTTGGGAAACACCATATATTTT. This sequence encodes CASSRALGNTIYF.

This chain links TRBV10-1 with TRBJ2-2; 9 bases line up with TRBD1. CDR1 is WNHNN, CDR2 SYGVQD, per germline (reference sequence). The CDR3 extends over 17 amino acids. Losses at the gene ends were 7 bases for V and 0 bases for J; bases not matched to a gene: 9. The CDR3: CASTTGGLIANTGELFF. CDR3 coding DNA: TGCGCCAGCACAACAGGGGGCCTCATAGCGAACACCGGGGAGCTGTTTTTT.

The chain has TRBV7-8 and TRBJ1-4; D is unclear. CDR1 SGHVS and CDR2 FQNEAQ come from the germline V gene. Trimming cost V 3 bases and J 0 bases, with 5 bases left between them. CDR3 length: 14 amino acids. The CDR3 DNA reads TGTGCCAGCAGCTTTAAAACAACTAATGAAAAACTGTTTTTT. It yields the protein CASSFKTTNEKLFF.

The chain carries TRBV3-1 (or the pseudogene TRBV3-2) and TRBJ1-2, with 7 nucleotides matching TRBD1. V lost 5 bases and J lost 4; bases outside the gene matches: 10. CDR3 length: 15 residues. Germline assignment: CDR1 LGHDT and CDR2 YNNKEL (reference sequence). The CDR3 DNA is TGTGCCAGCAGCACCGGGACAGCAACCCTCTATGGCTACACCTTC. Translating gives CASSTGTATLYGYTF.

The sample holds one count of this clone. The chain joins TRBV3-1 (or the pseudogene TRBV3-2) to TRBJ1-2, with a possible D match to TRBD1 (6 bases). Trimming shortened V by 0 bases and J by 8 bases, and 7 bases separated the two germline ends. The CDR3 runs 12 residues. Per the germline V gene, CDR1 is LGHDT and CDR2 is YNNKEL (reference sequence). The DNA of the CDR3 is TGTGCCAGCAGCCAAGAAGACAGGGGCTACACCTTC. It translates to CASSQEDRGYTF.

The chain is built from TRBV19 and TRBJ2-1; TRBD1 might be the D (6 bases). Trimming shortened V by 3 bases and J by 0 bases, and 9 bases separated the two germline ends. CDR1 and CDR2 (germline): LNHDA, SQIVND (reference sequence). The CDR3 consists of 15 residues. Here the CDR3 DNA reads TGTGCCAGTAGTATCAGGGGATTCTCCTACAATGAGCAGTTCTTC. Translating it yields CASSIRGFSYNEQFF.

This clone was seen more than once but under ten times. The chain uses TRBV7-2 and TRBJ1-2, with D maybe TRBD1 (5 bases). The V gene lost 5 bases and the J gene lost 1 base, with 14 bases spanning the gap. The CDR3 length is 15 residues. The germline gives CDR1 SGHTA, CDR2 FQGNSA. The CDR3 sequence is CASSVTRTHNYGYTF. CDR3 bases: TGTGCCAGCAGCGTGACTCGGACACATAACTATGGCTACACCTTC.

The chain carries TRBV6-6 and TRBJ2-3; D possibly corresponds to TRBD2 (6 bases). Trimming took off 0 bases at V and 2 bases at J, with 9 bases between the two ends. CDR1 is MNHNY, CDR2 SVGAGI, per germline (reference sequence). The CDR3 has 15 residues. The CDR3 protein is CASSYSQRVTDTQYF. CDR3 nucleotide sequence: TGTGCCAGCAGTTACTCCCAGCGGGTCACAGATACGCAGTATTTT.